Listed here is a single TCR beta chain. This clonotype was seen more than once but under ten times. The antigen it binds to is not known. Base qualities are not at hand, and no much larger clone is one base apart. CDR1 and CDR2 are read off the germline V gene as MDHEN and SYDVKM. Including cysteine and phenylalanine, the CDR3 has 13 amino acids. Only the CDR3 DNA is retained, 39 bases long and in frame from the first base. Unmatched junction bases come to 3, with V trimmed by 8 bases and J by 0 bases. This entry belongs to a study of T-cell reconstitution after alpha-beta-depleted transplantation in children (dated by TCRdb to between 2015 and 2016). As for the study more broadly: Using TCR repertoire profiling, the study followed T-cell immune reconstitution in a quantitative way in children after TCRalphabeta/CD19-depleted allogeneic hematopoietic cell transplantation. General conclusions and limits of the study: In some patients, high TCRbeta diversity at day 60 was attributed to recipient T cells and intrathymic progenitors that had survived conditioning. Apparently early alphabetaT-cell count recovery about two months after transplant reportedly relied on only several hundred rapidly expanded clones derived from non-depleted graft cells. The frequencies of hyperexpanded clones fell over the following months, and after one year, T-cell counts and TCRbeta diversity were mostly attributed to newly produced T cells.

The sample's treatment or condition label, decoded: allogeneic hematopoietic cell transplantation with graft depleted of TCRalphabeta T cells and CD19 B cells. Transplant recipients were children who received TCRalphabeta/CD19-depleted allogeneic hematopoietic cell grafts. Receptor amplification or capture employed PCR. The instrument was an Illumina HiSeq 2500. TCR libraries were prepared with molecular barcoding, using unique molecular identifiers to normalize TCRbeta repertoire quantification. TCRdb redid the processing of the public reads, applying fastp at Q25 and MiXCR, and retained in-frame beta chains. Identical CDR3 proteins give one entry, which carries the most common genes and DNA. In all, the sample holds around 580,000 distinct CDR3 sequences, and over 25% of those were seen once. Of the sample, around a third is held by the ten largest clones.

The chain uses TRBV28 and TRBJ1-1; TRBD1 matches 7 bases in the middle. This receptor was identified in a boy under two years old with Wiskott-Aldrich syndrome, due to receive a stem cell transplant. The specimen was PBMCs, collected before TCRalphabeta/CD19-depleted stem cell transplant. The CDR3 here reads CASGTAMNTEAFF. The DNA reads TGTGCCAGCGGGACAGCAATGAACACTGAAGCTTTCTTT.